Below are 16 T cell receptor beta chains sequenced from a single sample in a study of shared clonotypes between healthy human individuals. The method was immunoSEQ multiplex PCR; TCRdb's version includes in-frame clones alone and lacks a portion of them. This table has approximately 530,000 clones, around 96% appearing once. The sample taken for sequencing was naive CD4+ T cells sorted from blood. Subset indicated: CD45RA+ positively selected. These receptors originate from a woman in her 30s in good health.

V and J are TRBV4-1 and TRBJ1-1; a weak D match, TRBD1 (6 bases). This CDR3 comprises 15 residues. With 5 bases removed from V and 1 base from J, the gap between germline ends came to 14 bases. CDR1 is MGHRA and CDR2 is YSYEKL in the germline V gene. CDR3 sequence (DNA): TGCGCCAGCAGCGCCCCCCGGGACAAGAACACTGAAGCTTTCTTT. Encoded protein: CASSAPRDKNTEAFF.

CDR3 amino acids: CASSSPSLSYNEQFF. The CDR3 nucleotides read TGTGCCAGCAGCTCTCCCTCCCTATCGTACAATGAGCAGTTCTTC. The V gene is TRBV5-4, the J gene TRBJ2-1, with D uncertain. This CDR3 is built from 15 residues. Germline V CDR1 and CDR2: SGHNT, YYREEE (reference sequence). V lost 3 bases to trimming and J lost 4 bases, with 14 bases between them.

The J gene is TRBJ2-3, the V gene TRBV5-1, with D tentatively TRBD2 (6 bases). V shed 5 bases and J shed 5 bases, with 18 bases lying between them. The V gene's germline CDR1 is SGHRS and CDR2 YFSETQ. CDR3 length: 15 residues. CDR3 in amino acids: CASRWIGGTGDTQYF. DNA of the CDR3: TGCGCCAGCAGATGGATTGGCGGGACGGGAGATACGCAGTATTTT.

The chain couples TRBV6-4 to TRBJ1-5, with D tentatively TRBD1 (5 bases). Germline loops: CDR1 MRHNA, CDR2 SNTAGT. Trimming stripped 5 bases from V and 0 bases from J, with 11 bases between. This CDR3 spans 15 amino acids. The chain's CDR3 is CASSRDGVSNQPQHF. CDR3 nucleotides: TGTGCCAGCAGTCGGGACGGAGTTAGCAATCAGCCCCAGCATTTT.

The DNA of the CDR3 is TGTGCCAGCTCACCGGGGGCTGGGGCCAACGTCCTGACTTTC. Translated, it gives CASSPGAGANVLTF. The chain combines TRBV18 with TRBJ2-6; D may match TRBD1 or TRBD2 (5 bases each). The CDR3 covers 14 residues. The ends were cut back, 3 bases at V and 2 bases at J, with 5 bases in the middle. From germline, CDR1 is KGHSH and CDR2 LQKENI.

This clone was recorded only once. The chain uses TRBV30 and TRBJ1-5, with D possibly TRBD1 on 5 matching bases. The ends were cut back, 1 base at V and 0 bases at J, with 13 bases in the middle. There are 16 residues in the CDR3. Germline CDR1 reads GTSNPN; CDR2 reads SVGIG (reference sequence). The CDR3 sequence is CAWSAGGGYSNQPQHF. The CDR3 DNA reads TGTGCCTGGAGTGCCGGGGGGGGATATAGCAATCAGCCCCAGCATTTT. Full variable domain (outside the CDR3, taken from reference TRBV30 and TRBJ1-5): SQTIHQWPATLVQPVGSPLSLECTVEGTSNPNLYWYRQAAGRGLQLLFYSVGIGQISSEVPQNLSASRPQDRQFILSSKKLLLSDSGFYLCAWSAGGGYSNQPQHFGDGTRLSIL.

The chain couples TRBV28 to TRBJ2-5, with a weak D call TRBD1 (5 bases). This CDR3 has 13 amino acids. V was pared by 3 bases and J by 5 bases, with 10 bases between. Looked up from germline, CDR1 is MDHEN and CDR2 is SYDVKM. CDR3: CASSFGADETQYF. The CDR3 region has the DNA TGTGCCAGCAGTTTTGGGGCGGATGAGACCCAGTACTTC.

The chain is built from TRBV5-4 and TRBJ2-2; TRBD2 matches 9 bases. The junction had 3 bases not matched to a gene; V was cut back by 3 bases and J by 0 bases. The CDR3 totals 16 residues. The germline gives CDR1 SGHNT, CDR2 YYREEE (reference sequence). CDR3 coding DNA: TGTGCCAGCAGCTCAGTAGCGGGAGCGAACACCGGGGAGCTGTTTTTT. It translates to CASSSVAGANTGELFF.

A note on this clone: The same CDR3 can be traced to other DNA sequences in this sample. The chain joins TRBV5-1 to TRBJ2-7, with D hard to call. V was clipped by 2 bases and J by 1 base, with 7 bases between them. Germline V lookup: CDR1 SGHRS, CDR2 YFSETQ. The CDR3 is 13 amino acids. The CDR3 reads CASSLASSYEQYF. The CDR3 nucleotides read TGCGCCAGCAGCTTAGCCAGTTCCTACGAGCAGTACTTC.

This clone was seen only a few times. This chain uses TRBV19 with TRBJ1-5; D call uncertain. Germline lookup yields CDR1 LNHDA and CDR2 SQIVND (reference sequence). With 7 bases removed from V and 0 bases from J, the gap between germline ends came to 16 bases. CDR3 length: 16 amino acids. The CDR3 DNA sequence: TGTGCCAGTAATACACCAAGGGCATATAGCAATCAGCCCCAGCATTTT. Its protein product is CASNTPRAYSNQPQHF.

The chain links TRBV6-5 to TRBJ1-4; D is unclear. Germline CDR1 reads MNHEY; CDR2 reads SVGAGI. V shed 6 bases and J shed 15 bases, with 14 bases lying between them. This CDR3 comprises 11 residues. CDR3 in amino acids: CASSDSFGLFF. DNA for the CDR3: TGTGCCAGCAGCGATAGTTTTGGATTGTTTTTT.

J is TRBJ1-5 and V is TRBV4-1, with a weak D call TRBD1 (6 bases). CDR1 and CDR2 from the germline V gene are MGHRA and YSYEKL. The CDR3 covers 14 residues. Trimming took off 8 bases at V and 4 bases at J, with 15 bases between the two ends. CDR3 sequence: CASSEGGPNQPQHF. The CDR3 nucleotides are TGCGCCAGCTCCGAGGGGGGCCCTAATCAGCCCCAGCATTTT.

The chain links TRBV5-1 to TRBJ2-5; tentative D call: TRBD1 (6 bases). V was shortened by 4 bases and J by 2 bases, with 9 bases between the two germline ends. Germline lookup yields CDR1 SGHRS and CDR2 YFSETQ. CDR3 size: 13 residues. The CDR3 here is CASSGQFQETQYF. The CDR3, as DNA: TGCGCCAGCAGCGGACAGTTTCAAGAGACCCAGTACTTC. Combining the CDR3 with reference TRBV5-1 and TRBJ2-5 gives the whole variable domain KAGVTQTPRYLIKTRGQQVTLSCSPISGHRSVSWYQQTPGQGLQFLFEYFSETQRNKGNFPGRFSGRQFSNSRSEMNVSTLELGDSALYLCASSGQFQETQYFGPGTRLLVL.

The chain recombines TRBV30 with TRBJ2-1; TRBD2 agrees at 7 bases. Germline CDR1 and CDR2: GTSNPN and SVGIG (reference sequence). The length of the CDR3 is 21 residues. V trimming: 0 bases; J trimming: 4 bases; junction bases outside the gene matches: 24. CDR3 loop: CAWSVWGGQRDPHGGYNEQFF. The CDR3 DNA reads TGTGCCTGGAGTGTGTGGGGCGGCCAGCGGGATCCCCATGGGGGTTACAATGAGCAGTTCTTC.

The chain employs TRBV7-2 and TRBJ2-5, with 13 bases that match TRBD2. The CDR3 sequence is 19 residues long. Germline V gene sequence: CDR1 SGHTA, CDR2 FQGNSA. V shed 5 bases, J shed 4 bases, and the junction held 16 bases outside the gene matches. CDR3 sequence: CASSPRTSGSLYLRETQYF. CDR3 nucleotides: TGTGCCAGCAGCCCTAGGACTAGCGGGAGTCTTTATTTGAGAGAGACCCAGTACTTC.

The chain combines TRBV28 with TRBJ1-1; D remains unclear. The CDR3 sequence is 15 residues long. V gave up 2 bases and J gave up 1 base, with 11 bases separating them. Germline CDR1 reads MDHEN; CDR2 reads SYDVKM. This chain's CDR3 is CASSLEGKGNTEAFF. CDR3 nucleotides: TGTGCCAGCAGTTTAGAGGGAAAGGGGAACACTGAAGCTTTCTTT.